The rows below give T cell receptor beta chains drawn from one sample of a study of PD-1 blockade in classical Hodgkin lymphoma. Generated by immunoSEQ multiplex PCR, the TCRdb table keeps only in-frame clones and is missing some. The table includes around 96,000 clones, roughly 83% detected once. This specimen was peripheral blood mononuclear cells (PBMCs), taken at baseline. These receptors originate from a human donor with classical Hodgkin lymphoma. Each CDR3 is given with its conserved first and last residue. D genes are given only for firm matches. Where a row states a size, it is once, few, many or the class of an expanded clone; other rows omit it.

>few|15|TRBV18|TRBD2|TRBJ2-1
TGTGCCAGCTCACAACTAGCGGGAACCGACAATGAGCAGTTCTTC
CASSQLAGTDNEQFF
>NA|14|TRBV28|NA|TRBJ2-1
TGTGCCAGCAGCTCAGGCCTTTCCTACAATGAGCAGTTCTTC
CASSSGLSYNEQFF
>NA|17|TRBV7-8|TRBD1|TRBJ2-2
TGTGCCAGCAGCCCGTTACCGGACAGGGTCTTACCCGGGGAGCTGTTTTTT
CASSPLPDRVLPGELFF
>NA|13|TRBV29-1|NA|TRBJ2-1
TGCAGCGTTGAACAGGGAGCCTACAATGAGCAGTTCTTC
CSVEQGAYNEQFF
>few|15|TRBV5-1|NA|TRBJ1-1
TGCGCCAGCAGCTTGAGTCTGGGCCCGAACACTGAAGCTTTCTTT
CASSLSLGPNTEAFF
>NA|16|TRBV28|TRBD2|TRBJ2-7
TGTGCCAGCAGTTTAAAGGGGAGCGGGAGGTCGGAAGAGCAGTACTTC
CASSLKGSGRSEEQYF
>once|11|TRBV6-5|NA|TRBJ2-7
TGTGCCACAAGCCAGGGCTACGAGCAGTACTTC
CATSQGYEQYF
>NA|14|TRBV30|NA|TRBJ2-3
TGTGCCTGGGAGCCCTCCGAGGGCACAGATACGCAGTATTTT
CAWEPSEGTDTQYF
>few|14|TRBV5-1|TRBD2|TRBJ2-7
TGCGCCAGCAGCTTGAAGGGACTACCACTGGAGCAGTACTTC
CASSLKGLPLEQYF
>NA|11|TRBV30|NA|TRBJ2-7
TGTGCAGGGGCGAGCTCCTACGAGCAGTACTTC
CAGASSYEQYF
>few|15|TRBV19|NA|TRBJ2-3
TGTGCCAGTAGTATATTGGGAGTACTCACAGATACGCAGTATTTT
CASSILGVLTDTQYF
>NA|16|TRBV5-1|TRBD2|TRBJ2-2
TGCGCCAGCAGATCTTCCGGGACTAGCCTCACCGGGGAGCTGTTTTTT
CASRSSGTSLTGELFF
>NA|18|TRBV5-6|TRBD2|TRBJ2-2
TGTGCCAGCAGCTGGAGACGTCGGGGACTAGTGAACACCGGGGAGCTGTTTTTT
CASSWRRRGLVNTGELFF
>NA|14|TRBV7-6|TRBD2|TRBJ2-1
TGTGCCAGCAGCTTCGAGCGGGACTACAATGAGCAGTTCTTC
CASSFERDYNEQFF
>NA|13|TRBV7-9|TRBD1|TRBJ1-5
TGTGCCAGCAGCCTGACAGGGGATCAGCCCCAGCATTTT
CASSLTGDQPQHF
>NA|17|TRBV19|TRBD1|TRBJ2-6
TGTGCCAGTAGTATGGTAGGGGGCGCATCTGGGGCCAACGTCCTGACTTTC
CASSMVGGASGANVLTF
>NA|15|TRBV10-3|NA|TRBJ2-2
TGTGCCATCCGGAGGGACGGGACTAACACCGGGGAGCTGTTTTTT
CAIRRDGTNTGELFF
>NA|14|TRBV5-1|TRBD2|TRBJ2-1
TGCGCCAGCAGCTCGGGACTAGTTTTCCATGAGCAGTTCTTC
CASSSGLVFHEQFF
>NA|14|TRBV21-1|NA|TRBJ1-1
TGTGGCAGCAGGGGTCAGGGGTTGAACACTGAAGCTTTCTTT
CGSRGQGLNTEAFF
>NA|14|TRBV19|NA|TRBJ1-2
TGTGCCAGTAACCCTATGGTACAGCCCTATGGCTACACCTTC
CASNPMVQPYGYTF
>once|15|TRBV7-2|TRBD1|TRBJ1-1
TGTGCCAGCAGCTTCGCCGGACAGGGGAACACTGAAGCTTTCTTT
CASSFAGQGNTEAFF
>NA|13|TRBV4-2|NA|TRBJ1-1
TGTGCCAGCAGCCAACTCGGCCAGAATGAAGCTTTCTTT
CASSQLGQNEAFF
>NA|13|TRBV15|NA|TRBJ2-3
TGTGCCACCAGCAGCGGGGCTACCGATACGCAGTATTTT
CATSSGATDTQYF
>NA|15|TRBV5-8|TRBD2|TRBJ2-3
TGTGCCAGCAGCACCGGACTAGGACCTTCAGATACGCAGTATTTT
CASSTGLGPSDTQYF
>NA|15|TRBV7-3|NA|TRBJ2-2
TGTGCCAGCAGCTTTGGGGATAGATACACCGGGGAGCTGTTTTTT
CASSFGDRYTGELFF